These T cell receptor beta chains were read from a single sample in a study of blood T cell repertoires in COVID-19. Only in-frame clones appear in the TCRdb table, and some are missing; sequencing was by immunoSEQ multiplex PCR. The sample has approximately 500,000 clones; roughly 87% are singletons. Sample: peripheral blood. These receptors originate from a man in his late teens or twenties with COVID-19, enrolled during active disease. CDR3s include the opening cysteine and the closing phenylalanine or tryptophan. The D gene is left open where the match is weak. Clone sizes are given selectively: once, few, many, or a class where the clone is expanded.

j_call | clone_size | d_call | v_call | cdr3_nt | cdr3_aa
TRBJ2-5 | . | . | TRBV5-1 | TGCGCCAGCAGCTCCGGCGGGAAGGAGACCCAGTACTTC | CASSSGGKETQYF
TRBJ1-5 | few | . | TRBV15 | TGTGCCACCAGCAGAGCACAGGGCGAACAGCCCCAGCATTTT | CATSRAQGEQPQHF
TRBJ1-2 | . | . | TRBV7-8 | TGTGCCAGCAGCCCGATGAAGTCAGGGCATGGCTACACCTTC | CASSPMKSGHGYTF
TRBJ1-3 | . | . | TRBV4-2 | TGTGCCAGCAGCCAACGGGACACCATATATTTT | CASSQRDTIYF
TRBJ1-1 | once | . | TRBV5-1 | TGCGCCAGCAGCTTAGACAGGAACACTGAAGCTTTCTTT | CASSLDRNTEAFF
TRBJ1-2 | once | . | TRBV3-1/TRBV3-2 | TGTGCCAGCAGCCAAGATCTCCAGGCTGCTAACTATGGCTACACCTTC | CASSQDLQAANYGYTF
TRBJ2-3 | . | TRBD2 | TRBV11-3 | TGTGCCAGCAGTTCTAGCGGGACCTACACAGATACGCAGTATTTT | CASSSSGTYTDTQYF
TRBJ2-4 | . | TRBD1 | TRBV6-5 | TGTGCCAGCAGTTCCGACAGGGGGCACAAAAACATTCAGTACTTC | CASSSDRGHKNIQYF
TRBJ2-3 | . | . | TRBV7-3 | TGTGCCAGCAGCTTCGGAGGAGATACGCAGTATTTT | CASSFGGDTQYF
TRBJ1-2 | once | . | TRBV6-1 | TGTGCCAGCAGTGATGGGGCCGCCTGGACGAACTATGGCTACACCTTC | CASSDGAAWTNYGYTF
TRBJ1-2 | . | TRBD1 | TRBV27 | TGTGCCAGCAGTTTTGAATACAGGGGGAGAGGGAGCGGCTACACCTTC | CASSFEYRGRGSGYTF
TRBJ2-7 | once | . | TRBV5-1 | TGCGCCAGCAAGCCGGGGGCAGGGGGGGAGCAGTACTTC | CASKPGAGGEQYF